Shown below are 27 T cell receptor beta chains from a single sample sequenced in a study of blood T cell repertoires in COVID-19. Assay: immunoSEQ multiplex PCR; the TCRdb copy retains only in-frame clones and omits some. Seen here are roughly 130,000 clones, 65% to 80% observed once, and the top ten hold about an eighth. The sample taken for sequencing was peripheral blood. The receptors stem from a man older than 75 with acute or convalescent COVID-19.

This chain uses TRBV7-2 with TRBJ2-5; 7 nucleotides line up with TRBD1. Per the germline V gene, CDR1 is SGHTA and CDR2 is FQGNSA. Trimming cost V 7 bases and J 0 bases; bases outside gene matches: 5. The CDR3 spans 14 residues. The CDR3 region has the DNA TGTGCCAGCAAGGGACAGCCTAACCAAGAGACCCAGTACTTC. It encodes CASKGQPNQETQYF.

The chain has TRBV19 and TRBJ2-1, with D perhaps matching TRBD1 (6 bases). From germline, CDR1 is LNHDA and CDR2 SQIVND (reference sequence). Trimming took 7 bases from V and 9 from J, leaving 22 bases between them. The CDR3 consists of 15 residues. The CDR3 DNA reads TGTGCCAGTACCCCCAGGGGATCGTGGTTGAGTGAGCAGTTCTTC. This codes for CASTPRGSWLSEQFF.

This clone was seen more than once but under ten times. This chain connects TRBV2 to TRBJ1-4; TRBD1 matches 8 bases. The CDR3 contains 16 residues. The V and J ends lost 4 bases and 6 bases, in that order; junction bases with no gene match: 10. Per the germline V gene, CDR1 is SNHLY and CDR2 is FYNNEI. This CDR3 is CASSGTDSGQDEKLFF. CDR3 in DNA: TGTGCCAGCAGTGGGACAGATTCGGGACAGGATGAAAAACTGTTTTTT.

V gene TRBV7-3 combines with J gene TRBJ2-1; D uncertain. This CDR3 is 13 amino acids long. The V gene lost 5 bases and the J gene lost 9 bases, with 14 bases spanning the gap. Germline V gene lookup returns CDR1 SGHTA and CDR2 FQGTGA. The CDR3 nucleotides are TGTGCCAGCAGCCTACTTTTAACGTCTGAGCAGTTCTTC. Translated, it gives CASSLLLTSEQFF.

The chain links TRBV11-2 to TRBJ2-3, with 9 bases lining up with TRBD2. V dropped 5 bases and J dropped 0; count of bases not matched to a gene: 6. The germline V gene has CDR1 SGHAT and CDR2 FQNNGV. The CDR3 covers 16 residues. CDR3 region: CASSILAGTSTDTQYF. The CDR3 DNA reads as TGTGCCAGCAGCATACTAGCGGGTACTAGCACAGATACGCAGTATTTT.

The gene calls are TRBV2 and TRBJ1-2; the D is unclear. The germline V gene encodes CDR1 SNHLY and CDR2 FYNNEI. V was clipped by 1 base and J by 4 bases, with 7 bases between them. The CDR3 spans 13 residues. The CDR3 DNA reads TGTGCCAGCAGTGAAGTCATCGGCTATGGCTACACCTTC. It encodes CASSEVIGYGYTF.

The chain couples TRBV29-1 to TRBJ1-2; a weak D match, TRBD1 (6 bases). V was pared by 3 bases and J by 6 bases, with 8 bases between. This CDR3 spans 11 amino acids. The germline gives CDR1 SQVTM, CDR2 ANQGSEA. The CDR3 nucleotides are TGCAGCGTTGAGGGGGCGGATGGCTACACCTTC. Translated, it gives CSVEGADGYTF.

This clone was picked up one time. J is TRBJ2-3 and V is TRBV6-4, with 8 bases matching TRBD2. V lost 5 bases to trimming and J lost 0 bases; unmatched junction nucleotides: 4. This CDR3 has 15 residues. CDR1 MRHNA and CDR2 SNTAGT come from the germline V gene. The CDR3: CASSPTGGSTDTQYF. DNA for the CDR3: TGTGCCAGCAGTCCTACGGGGGGGAGCACAGATACGCAGTATTTT.

V gene TRBV5-1 combines with J gene TRBJ2-3; 7 nucleotides match TRBD2. Germline CDR1 SGHRS, CDR2 YFSETQ. J was trimmed by 4 bases and V by 4 bases; bases with no gene match: 9. The CDR3 has 15 amino acids. The DNA of the CDR3 is TGCGCCAGCAGCCCGGAACTAGCGAAGGCAGATACGCAGTATTTT. Residues: CASSPELAKADTQYF.

The genes are TRBV7-2 and TRBJ2-2; tentative D call: TRBD1 (5 bases). Trimming stripped 5 bases from V and 7 bases from J, with 11 bases between. CDR1 is SGHTA and CDR2 is FQGNSA in the germline V gene. This CDR3 is 13 amino acids long. The CDR3 reads CASSRGISGELFF. CDR3 coding DNA: TGTGCCAGCAGCAGGGGAATAAGCGGGGAGCTGTTTTTT.

This clone was observed a few times. J is TRBJ2-7 and V is TRBV5-6; a possible D gene is TRBD1 (5 bases). Germline assignment: CDR1 SGHDT and CDR2 YYEEEE. The CDR3 runs 14 residues. Deletions cut 2 bases from V and 2 bases from J, with 11 bases between. In DNA, the CDR3 is TGTGCCAGCAGCTTAGTCACAGGAACCTACGAGCAGTACTTC. The encoded protein is CASSLVTGTYEQYF.

The chain uses TRBV10-3 and TRBJ2-7, with 11 positions matching TRBD1. CDR1 is ENHRY and CDR2 is SYGVKD in the germline V gene. This CDR3 is 13 amino acids long. With V trimmed by 6 bases and J by 3 bases, 1 base remained unmatched. The CDR3 sequence is CAIRGTGGYEQYF. The CDR3 bases are TGTGCCATCAGGGGGACAGGGGGCTACGAGCAGTACTTC.

V gene TRBV14 combines with J gene TRBJ1-1; no clear D. The V end lost 5 bases, the J end lost 0 bases, and 13 bases lay between the germline ends. The CDR3 spans 15 residues. CDR1 SGHDN and CDR2 FVKESK come from the germline V gene. The CDR3 nucleotides read TGTGCCAGCAGCGACTTAAACCTTATGAACACTGAAGCTTTCTTT. Translating gives CASSDLNLMNTEAFF.

This clone showed up just a few times. The sample carries other DNA sequences with the same CDR3. V usage is TRBV28 and J usage is TRBJ2-7; no clear D gene. The CDR3 totals 12 residues. V shed 1 base and J shed 3 bases, with 4 bases lying between them. Germline assignment: CDR1 MDHEN and CDR2 SYDVKM. CDR3 coding DNA: TGTGCCAGCAGTTTATCCCTCTACGAGCAGTACTTC. Amino acid sequence: CASSLSLYEQYF.

This clone was seen more than once but under ten times. V is TRBV7-6 and J is TRBJ1-3, with D tentatively TRBD1 (5 bases). Per the germline V gene, CDR1 is SGHVS and CDR2 is FNYEAQ. The CDR3 is 15 residues long. With 4 bases removed from V and 4 bases from J, the gap between germline ends came to 14 bases. DNA for the CDR3: TGTGCCAGCAGCTCGGCGGGGGAACGGGGAAACACCATATATTTT. It specifies CASSSAGERGNTIYF.

This clone was observed a single time. V usage is TRBV5-1 and J usage is TRBJ2-5, with TRBD1 matching over 10 bases. CDR3 length equals 14 residues. Per germline, CDR1 SGHRS and CDR2 YFSETQ. V dropped 4 bases and J dropped 1; count of bases not matched to a gene: 1. The CDR3 bases are TGCGCCAGCAGCGGACAGGGGGGCCAAGAGACCCAGTACTTC. Its protein product is CASSGQGGQETQYF. Full variable domain (missing parts from reference TRBV5-1 and TRBJ2-5): KAGVTQTPRYLIKTRGQQVTLSCSPISGHRSVSWYQQTPGQGLQFLFEYFSETQRNKGNFPGRFSGRQFSNSRSEMNVSTLELGDSALYLCASSGQGGQETQYFGPGTRLLVL.

The chain has TRBV3-1 (or the pseudogene TRBV3-2) and TRBJ1-5, with 10 bases lining up with TRBD1. The CDR3 totals 14 residues. Germline V gives CDR1 LGHDT, CDR2 YNNKEL (reference sequence). Unmatched junction bases numbered 2, after V lost 3 bases and J lost 6 bases. CDR3: CASSQGTGAQPQHF. The CDR3 nucleotides read TGTGCCAGCAGCCAGGGGACAGGGGCTCAGCCCCAGCATTTT.

This clone was observed at least ten times. The V call is TRBV5-1, the J call TRBJ1-3; D ambiguous. This CDR3 comprises 17 residues. Germline CDR1 and CDR2: SGHRS and YFSETQ. V lost 3 bases and J 0 bases, leaving 16 bases between the germline ends. The chain's CDR3 is CASSSGEVGDSGNTIYF. CDR3 DNA sequence: TGCGCCAGCAGCTCTGGGGAGGTTGGAGACTCTGGAAACACCATATATTTT.

The chain is built from TRBV3-1 (or the pseudogene TRBV3-2) and TRBJ1-6, with D uncertain. In germline, CDR1 is LGHDT, CDR2 YNNKEL (reference sequence). The CDR3 runs 15 residues. V was pared by 8 bases and J by 4 bases, with 15 bases between. The CDR3 DNA is TGTGCCAGCTCGGTGCGGGGTGGTTATAATTCACCCCTCCACTTT. Residues: CASSVRGGYNSPLHF.

This clone was recorded a few times. V usage is TRBV5-6 and J usage is TRBJ1-1, with D tentatively TRBD1 (6 bases). Germline V lookup: CDR1 SGHDT, CDR2 YYEEEE. Trimming took off 3 bases at V and 4 bases at J, with 10 bases between the two ends. CDR3 length: 13 amino acids. CDR3 sequence: CASSYRGGTEAFF. The CDR3 DNA reads TGTGCCAGCAGCTACCGAGGGGGCACTGAAGCTTTCTTT.

The chain uses TRBV5-8 and TRBJ2-3; D unclear. There are 17 residues in the CDR3. Germline CDR1 SGHTS, CDR2 YDEGEE. Trimming cost V 2 bases and J 2 bases, with 18 bases left between them. The CDR3 region is CASSFAGLRFATDTQYF. In DNA, the CDR3 is TGTGCCAGCAGCTTTGCTGGTCTGCGGTTCGCCACAGATACGCAGTATTTT.

The chain employs TRBV3-1 (or the pseudogene TRBV3-2) and TRBJ2-1; TRBD2 matches 7 bases. Losses at the gene ends were 4 bases for V and 9 bases for J; bases not matched to a gene: 6. The germline V gene has CDR1 LGHDT and CDR2 YNNKEL (reference sequence). This CDR3 spans 13 amino acids. The CDR3, as DNA: TGTGCCAGCAGCCGAGAAAGCGGGGTTGAGCAGTTCTTC. Encoded protein: CASSRESGVEQFF.

The chain carries TRBV4-3 and TRBJ2-3; possibly TRBD1 for D (5 bases). The V gene's germline CDR1 is LGHNA and CDR2 YSLEER. V lost 3 bases and J 9 bases, leaving 13 bases between the germline ends. The CDR3 has 13 amino acids. Here the CDR3 DNA reads TGCGCCAGCAGCCAGGAAGGGGCGTTGACGCAGTATTTT. Translation gives CASSQEGALTQYF.

The V and J genes are TRBV2 and TRBJ2-1; TRBD1 agrees at 7 bases. The CDR3 extends over 11 amino acids. CDR1 and CDR2 (germline): SNHLY, FYNNEI. V dropped 5 bases and J dropped 15; count of bases not matched to a gene: 7. Here the CDR3 reads CASSNRDRGFF. CDR3 bases: TGTGCCAGCAGTAACCGGGACAGAGGGTTCTTC. The entire variable domain, with the rest obtained from reference TRBV2 and TRBJ2-1, is as follows: EPEVTQTPSHQVTQMGQEVILRCVPISNHLYFYWYRQILGQKVEFLVSFYNNEISEKSEIFDDQFSVERPDGSNFTLKIRSTKLEDSAMYFCASSNRDRGFFGPGTRLTVL.

The J gene is TRBJ2-7, the V gene TRBV12-3 or TRBV12-4, with no clear D. Trimming took 6 bases from V and 7 from J, leaving 10 bases between them. The CDR3 sequence is 11 residues long. The CDR3, as DNA: TGTGCCAGCAGCGAGGCTGCGGAGCAGTACTTC. This translates into CASSEAAEQYF.

This rearrangement joins TRBV6-2 or TRBV6-3 to TRBJ2-7; 9 nucleotides agree with TRBD2. CDR3 size: 14 residues. The germline V gene encodes CDR1 MNHEY and CDR2 SVGEGT. The junction had 3 bases not matched to a gene; V was cut back by 4 bases and J by 2 bases. Here the CDR3 DNA reads TGTGCCAGCAGTTCACCTAGCGGGGCCTACGAGCAGTACTTC. It yields the protein CASSSPSGAYEQYF.

The chain has TRBV14 and TRBJ2-2, with 8 bases lining up with TRBD1. The V and J ends lost 2 bases and 4 bases, in that order; junction bases with no gene match: 15. Germline CDR1 SGHDN, CDR2 FVKESK. The CDR3 is 19 residues long. The CDR3 region is CASSQPWTGRLAGTGELFF. For the CDR3, the DNA is TGTGCCAGCAGCCAACCTTGGACAGGGCGGTTGGCGGGCACCGGGGAGCTGTTTTTT.